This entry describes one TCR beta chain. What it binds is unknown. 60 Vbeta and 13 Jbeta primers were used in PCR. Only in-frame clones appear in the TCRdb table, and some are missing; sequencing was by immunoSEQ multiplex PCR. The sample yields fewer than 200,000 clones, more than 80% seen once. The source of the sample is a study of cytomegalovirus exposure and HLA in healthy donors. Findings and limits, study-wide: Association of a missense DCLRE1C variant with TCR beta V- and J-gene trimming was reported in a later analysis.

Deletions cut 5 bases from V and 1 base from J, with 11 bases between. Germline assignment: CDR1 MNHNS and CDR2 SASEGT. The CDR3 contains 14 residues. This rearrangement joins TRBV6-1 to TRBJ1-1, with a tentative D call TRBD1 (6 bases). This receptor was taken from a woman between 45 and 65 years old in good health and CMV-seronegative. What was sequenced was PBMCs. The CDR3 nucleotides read TGTGCCAGCAGTCCCTGGACAGAGAACACTGAAGCTTTCTTT. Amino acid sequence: CASSPWTENTEAFF.